This T cell receptor (beta chain) was observed in a study of blood T cell repertoires in COVID-19. Study-wide context: COVID-19 samples, acute and convalescent, were from the United States, Italy and Spain.

Original processing notes: Estimates of nucleated cell counts were drawn from the amplification of reference gene primers. Generated by immunoSEQ multiplex PCR, the TCRdb table keeps only in-frame clones and is missing some. The DNA was the basis for D and trimming; V, J and clone size are from that table. The sample has 35,000 to 50,000 clones, around 90% seen once. CDR3 length equals 16 residues. V lost 5 bases, J lost 1 base, and 6 bases stayed unmatched. The germline V gene has CDR1 SGHTA and CDR2 FQGTGA. J is TRBJ2-2 and V is TRBV7-3; 8 bases are shared with TRBD2. The source material was peripheral blood. The TCR comes from a woman in her thirties or forties with acute or convalescent COVID-19. CDR3 protein: CASSPVSGGNTGELFF. The DNA of the CDR3 is TGTGCCAGCAGCCCCGTGAGCGGGGGGAACACCGGGGAGCTGTTTTTT.